Sequencing of this T cell receptor beta chain was carried out in a study of cytomegalovirus exposure and HLA in healthy donors. Whole-study results and caveats: Later analysis suggested links between common viral pathogens and several top significant clusters. Indistinguishable V segments, including TRBV6-2 and TRBV6-3, were excluded. The study listed 164 cytomegalovirus-associated TCR beta chains. Follow-up analysis later connected one missense variant in DCLRE1C with trimming of TCR beta V- and J-genes.

For this clone: Its antigen is as yet unknown.

There are 16 residues in the CDR3. The junction had 4 bases not matched to a gene; V was cut back by 2 bases and J by 1 base. Per germline, CDR1 SEHNR and CDR2 FQNEAQ (reference sequence). In the PCR, 60 Vbeta and 13 Jbeta primers were used. Sequencing used immunoSEQ multiplex PCR; TCRdb keeps in-frame clones, though not all of them. The data contain under 200,000 clones, approximately 80% of them singletons. The receptor was derived from a man aged 45-65 years in good health and CMV-seropositive. V gene TRBV7-9 combines with J gene TRBJ2-1; 8 bases fit TRBD2. Source material: PBMCs. CDR3 amino acids: CASSLSGGQSYNEQFF. The CDR3 nucleotides read TGTGCCAGCAGCTTAAGCGGGGGACAATCCTACAATGAGCAGTTCTTC.